This T cell receptor beta chain is from a study of OX40 agonist ivuxolimab in advanced cancers. About the research overall: Past anti-PD-1, anti-PD-L1 or anti-CTLA-4 therapy was accepted, and roughly 37% had received some. Notes on the study in general: There were also nonresponders showing low normalized T-cell clonal expansion.

The repertoire was sequenced with immunoSEQ multiplex PCR; TCRdb's copy has only in-frame clones and lacks some. The sample shows 20,000 to 25,000 clones, 80% to 90% of them seen only once. The study sampled blood at baseline, cycle 4 day 1, and cycle 7 day 1. The CDR3 has 14 amino acids. In germline, CDR1 is MNHNS, CDR2 SASEGT. Germline trimming cut 9 bases from V and 5 bases from J; bases unmatched to any gene: 9. A word on this clone: Its specificity is not known.

The receptor's source is an adult with an advanced solid tumor such as melanoma, head and neck, liver or kidney cancer. The V call is TRBV6-1, the J call TRBJ1-4, with 7 positions matching TRBD1. Sequencing used CD4+ or CD8+ T cells sorted from blood, obtained in a trial of the OX40 agonist ivuxolimab. The CDR3 coding sequence is TGTGCCAGTAACCGGGACAGCTACAATGAAAAACTGTTTTTT. Translated, it gives CASNRDSYNEKLFF.